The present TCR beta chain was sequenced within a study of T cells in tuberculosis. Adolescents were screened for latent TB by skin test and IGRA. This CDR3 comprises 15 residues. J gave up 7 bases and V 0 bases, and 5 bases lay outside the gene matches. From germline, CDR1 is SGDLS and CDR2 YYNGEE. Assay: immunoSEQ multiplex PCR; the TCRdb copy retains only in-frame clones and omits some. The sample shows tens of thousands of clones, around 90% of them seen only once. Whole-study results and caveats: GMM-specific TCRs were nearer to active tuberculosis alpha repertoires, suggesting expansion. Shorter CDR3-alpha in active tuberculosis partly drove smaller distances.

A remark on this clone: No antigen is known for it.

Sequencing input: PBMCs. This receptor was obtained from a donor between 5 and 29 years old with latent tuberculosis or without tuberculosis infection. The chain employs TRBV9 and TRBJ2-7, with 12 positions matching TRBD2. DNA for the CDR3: TGTGCCAGCAGCGTAGGGACTAGCGGGGCAGGAGAGCAGTACTTC. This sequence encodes CASSVGTSGAGEQYF.